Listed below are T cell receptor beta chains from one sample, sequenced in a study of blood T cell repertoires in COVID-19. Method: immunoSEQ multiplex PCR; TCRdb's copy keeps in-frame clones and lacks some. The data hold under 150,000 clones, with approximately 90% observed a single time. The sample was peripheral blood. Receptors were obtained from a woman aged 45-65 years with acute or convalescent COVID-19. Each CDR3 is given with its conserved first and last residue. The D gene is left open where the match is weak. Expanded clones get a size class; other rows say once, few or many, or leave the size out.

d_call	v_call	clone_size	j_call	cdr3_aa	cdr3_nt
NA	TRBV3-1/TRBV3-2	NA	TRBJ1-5	CASSQDRGQPQHF	TGTGCCAGCAGCCAAGATCGGGGTCAGCCCCAGCATTTT
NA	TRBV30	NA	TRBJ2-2	CAWSPTRMAGELFF	TGTGCCTGGAGCCCGACTAGAATGGCCGGGGAGCTGTTTTTT
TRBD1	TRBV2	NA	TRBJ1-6	CASSLDWTGYNSPLHF	TGTGCCAGCAGCCTTGATTGGACAGGCTATAATTCACCCCTCCACTTT
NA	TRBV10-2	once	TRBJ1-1	CASREGGGTEAFF	TGCGCCAGCAGGGAAGGGGGGGGCACTGAAGCTTTCTTT
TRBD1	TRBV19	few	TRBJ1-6	CASSKTGLDSPLHF	TGTGCCAGTAGTAAGACAGGGTTAGATTCACCCCTCCACTTT
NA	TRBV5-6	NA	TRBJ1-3	CASSLSVLGNTIYF	TGTGCCAGCAGCTTGTCTGTTCTCGGAAACACCATATATTTT
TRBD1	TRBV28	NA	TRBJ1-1	CASSKGQERTEAFF	TGTGCCAGCAGTAAGGGACAGGAAAGAACTGAAGCTTTCTTT
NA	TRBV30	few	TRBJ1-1	CAGDRSRQGSTLNTEAFF	TGTGCCGGGGATCGGAGTCGGCAGGGCTCTACACTAAACACTGAAGCTTTCTTT
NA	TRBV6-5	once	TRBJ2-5	CASSFDRFQETQYF	TGTGCCAGCAGTTTCGACAGATTTCAAGAGACCCAGTACTTC
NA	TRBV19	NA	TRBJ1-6	CASRELSREPLHF	TGTGCCAGTAGAGAGCTCTCACGGGAACCCCTCCACTTT
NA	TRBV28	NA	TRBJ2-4	CASKSPIAKNIQYF	TGTGCCAGCAAATCCCCCATAGCCAAAAACATTCAGTACTTC
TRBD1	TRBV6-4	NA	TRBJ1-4	CASSVGTGGAGEKLFF	TGTGCCAGCAGTGTAGGGACAGGGGGCGCGGGTGAAAAACTGTTTTTT
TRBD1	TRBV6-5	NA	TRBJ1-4	CASSFQGAREKLFF	TGTGCCAGCAGTTTCCAGGGGGCGAGAGAAAAACTGTTTTTT
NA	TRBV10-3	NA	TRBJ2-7	CAITEQYSYEQYF	TGTGCCATCACGGAACAGTACTCCTACGAGCAGTACTTC
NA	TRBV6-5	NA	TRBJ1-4	CASSYFLGGNEKLFF	TGTGCCAGCAGTTACTTCCTCGGGGGGAATGAAAAACTGTTTTTT
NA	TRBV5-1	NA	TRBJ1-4	CASSLGQINEKLFF	TGCGCCAGCAGCTTGGGACAGATCAATGAAAAACTGTTTTTT
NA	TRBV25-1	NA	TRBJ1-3	CASSVGHGSGNTIYF	TGTGCCAGCAGTGTAGGACACGGCTCTGGAAACACCATATATTTT
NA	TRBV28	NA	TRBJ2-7	CASSAGTPHSYEQYF	TGTGCCAGCAGTGCCGGGACACCGCACTCCTACGAGCAGTACTTC
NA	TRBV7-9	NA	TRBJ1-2	CASSLDSLGGYTF	TGTGCCAGCAGTTTAGACAGTCTGGGTGGCTACACCTTC
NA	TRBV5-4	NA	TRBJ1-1	CASSLGPGQDTEAFF	TGTGCCAGCAGCTTGGGGCCCGGCCAGGACACTGAAGCTTTCTTT
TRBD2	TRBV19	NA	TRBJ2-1	CASSIGGLAGGPSFEISYNEQFF	TGTGCCAGTAGTATAGGGGGACTAGCGGGAGGGCCATCCTTTGAGATCTCCTACAATGAGCAGTTCTTC
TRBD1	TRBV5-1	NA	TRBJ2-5	CASSQPDRGETQYF	TGCGCCAGCAGCCAGCCGGACAGGGGAGAGACCCAGTACTTC
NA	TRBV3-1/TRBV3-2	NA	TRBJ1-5	CASSQGGQPQHF	TGTGCCAGCAGCCAAGGAGGTCAGCCCCAGCATTTT
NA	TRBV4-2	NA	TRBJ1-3	CASSQVYGGRSSGNTIYF	TGTGCCAGCAGCCAAGTATACGGGGGGCGATCCTCTGGAAACACCATATATTTT
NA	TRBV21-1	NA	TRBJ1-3	CASSILRGQYFDSGNTIYF	TGTGCCAGCAGCATCCTAAGGGGACAGTATTTCGACTCTGGAAACACCATATATTTT
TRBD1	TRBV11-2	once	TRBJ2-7	CASSLGTGEYEQYF	TGTGCCAGCAGCTTAGGGACAGGGGAATACGAGCAGTACTTC
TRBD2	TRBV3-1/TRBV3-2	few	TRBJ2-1	CASSQRGRANEQFF	TGTGCCAGCAGCCAAAGAGGGAGGGCGAATGAGCAGTTCTTC
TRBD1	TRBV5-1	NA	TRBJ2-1	CASSRGQARNEQFF	TGCGCCAGCAGCCGAGGACAGGCTCGGAATGAGCAGTTCTTC
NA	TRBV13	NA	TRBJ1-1	CASSLIMNTEAFF	TGTGCCAGCAGCTTAATCATGAACACTGAAGCTTTCTTT
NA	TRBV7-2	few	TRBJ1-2	CASSLDGGRGYGYTF	TGTGCCAGCAGCTTAGACGGGGGGCGAGGGTATGGCTACACCTTC
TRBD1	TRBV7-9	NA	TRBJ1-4	CASSLAGTGKLFF	TGTGCCAGCAGCTTAGCGGGGACAGGAAAACTGTTTTTT
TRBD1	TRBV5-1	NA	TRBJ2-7	CASSGTGVYEQYF	TGCGCCAGCAGCGGGACAGGGGTCTACGAGCAGTACTTC
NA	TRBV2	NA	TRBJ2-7	CASSADPSSHTYEQYF	TGTGCCAGCAGTGCCGACCCTAGCTCACATACCTACGAGCAGTACTTC
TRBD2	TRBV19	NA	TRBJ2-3	CASGAGAGSDTQYF	TGTGCCAGTGGGGCGGGAGCGGGGTCAGATACGCAGTATTTT
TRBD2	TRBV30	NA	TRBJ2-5	CAWSTTSGQRETQYF	TGTGCCTGGAGTACCACTAGCGGGCAAAGGGAGACCCAGTACTTC
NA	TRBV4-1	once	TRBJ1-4	CASSQVENEQKLFF	TGCGCCAGCAGCCAAGTTGAGAACGAGCAAAAACTGTTTTTT
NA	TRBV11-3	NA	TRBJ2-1	CASSRRGNEQFF	TGTGCCAGCAGCCGACGGGGTAATGAGCAGTTCTTC
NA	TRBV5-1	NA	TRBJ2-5	CASSLLAQGTQETQYF	TGCGCCAGCAGCTTGTTGGCCCAGGGAACTCAAGAGACCCAGTACTTC
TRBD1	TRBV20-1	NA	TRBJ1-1	CSASPGQGFWGTEAFF	TGCAGTGCTAGTCCGGGACAGGGTTTTTGGGGGACTGAAGCTTTCTTT
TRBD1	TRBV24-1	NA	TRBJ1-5	CATSDRDSSQHF	TGTGCCACCAGTGACCGGGACAGCTCGCAGCATTTT
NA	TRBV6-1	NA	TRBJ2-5	CASSEAAGIQETQYF	TGTGCCAGCAGTGAAGCAGCCGGGATCCAAGAGACCCAGTACTTC
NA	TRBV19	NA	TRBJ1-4	CATRGYRTEKLFF	TGTGCCACGCGGGGGTACCGCACGGAAAAACTGTTTTTT
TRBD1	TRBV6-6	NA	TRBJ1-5	CASSYSTGGMAQHF	TGTGCCAGCAGTTACTCGACAGGGGGCATGGCCCAGCATTTT
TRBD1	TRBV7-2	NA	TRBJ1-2	CASSKGQGLPYGYTF	TGTGCCAGCAGCAAAGGACAGGGGCTGCCCTATGGCTACACCTTC
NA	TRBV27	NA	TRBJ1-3	CASTLKRGPGNTIYF	TGTGCCAGCACCCTAAAGCGGGGACCTGGAAACACCATATATTTT
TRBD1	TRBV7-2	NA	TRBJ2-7	CASGRGRNLYEQYF	TGTGCCAGCGGAAGGGGGCGAAACCTCTACGAGCAGTACTTC
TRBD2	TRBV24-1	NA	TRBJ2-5	CATSDPGRDYPETQYF	TGTGCCACCAGTGACCCGGGTCGGGACTACCCCGAGACCCAGTACTTC
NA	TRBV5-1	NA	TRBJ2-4	CASSPIGNIQYF	TGCGCCAGCAGCCCGATCGGGAACATTCAGTACTTC
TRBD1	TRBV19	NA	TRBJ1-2	CASSVDRGDGYTF	TGTGCCAGTAGTGTTGACAGGGGGGACGGCTACACCTTC
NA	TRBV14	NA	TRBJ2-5	CASSPRSLAKLQETQYF	TGTGCCAGCAGCCCCAGGTCGCTAGCGAAGTTACAAGAGACCCAGTACTTC
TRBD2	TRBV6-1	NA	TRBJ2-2	CASRKPGLPGELFF	TGTGCCAGCAGAAAACCGGGACTACCGGGGGAGCTGTTTTTT
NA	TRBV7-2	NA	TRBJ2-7	CASSLEIPGKQYF	TGTGCCAGCAGCTTAGAGATCCCCGGGAAGCAGTACTTC
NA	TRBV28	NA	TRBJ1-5	CASIPRKGGRDSQPQHF	TGTGCCAGCATCCCCCGAAAAGGGGGGAGGGATAGTCAGCCCCAGCATTTT
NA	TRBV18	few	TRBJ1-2	CASSPGARGGYTF	TGTGCCAGCTCACCGGGGGCGCGTGGAGGCTACACCTTC
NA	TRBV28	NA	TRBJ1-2	CASGYRFNYGYTF	TGTGCCAGCGGGTACAGGTTTAACTATGGCTACACCTTC
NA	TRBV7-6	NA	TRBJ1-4	CASSLNINNEKLFF	TGTGCCAGCAGCCTGAACATAAATAATGAAAAACTGTTTTTT
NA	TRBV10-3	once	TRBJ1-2	CAISDSGVYGYTF	TGTGCCATCAGTGACTCAGGGGTCTATGGCTACACCTTC
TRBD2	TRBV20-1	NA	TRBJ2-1	CSASSGTMMFF	TGCAGTGCTAGCTCCGGGACTATGATGTTCTTC